Included here is one T cell receptor beta chain sequence, with context. This sample stems from a study of blood T cell repertoires in COVID-19. Study overall: Researchers got acute and convalescent COVID-19 samples from the United States, Italy and Spain. Nucleic acid was either cDNA or gDNA, and it came from T cells, B-cell-depleted T cells, or PBMCs.

Original methodology: The authors estimated nucleated cell counts from reference gene primer amplification. The repertoire was sequenced with immunoSEQ multiplex PCR; TCRdb's copy has only in-frame clones and lacks some. Clonal size and the V and J genes are those of that table, whereas D and trimming came from the DNA. The top ten hold roughly 12% of the sample, which has 400,000 to 450,000 clones, around 89% seen once. CDR3 size: 16 residues. J gave up 6 bases and V 1 base, and 10 bases lay outside the gene matches. The germline V gene encodes CDR1 LNHDA and CDR2 SQIVND (reference sequence). The Seattle site enrolled patients during active infection and followed them longitudinally.

The rearrangement links TRBV19 to TRBJ1-2; 8 positions agree with TRBD1. Input material: peripheral blood. The receptor's source is a woman in her forties or fifties with COVID-19, enrolled during active disease. The CDR3 region has the DNA TGTGCCAGTAGTATAGCTCGGACAGGGAGGGACCATGGCTACACCTTC. Amino acids: CASSIARTGRDHGYTF.